This T cell receptor (beta chain) was sequenced during a study of OX40 agonist ivuxolimab in advanced cancers. On the study more broadly: With a range of about 23 to 85, age averaged 60 years, and 65% to 90% were male.

Points on this clone: Antigen: not known.

Overall study results and limits: Some nonresponders likewise displayed low normalized T-cell clonal expansion. Relatively little clonal expansion, among the lowest observed, appeared in partial responders at 0.1-3.0 mg/kg. More expanded clones were seen, on average, in CD8+ T cells than in CD4+.

Profiled with immunoSEQ multiplex PCR; TCRdb holds only in-frame clones, not every one. The table has 70,000 or so clones, about 85% seen once. The CDR3 is 17 amino acids. V was clipped by 3 bases and J by 2 bases, with 17 bases between them. The germline gives CDR1 MDHEN, CDR2 SYDVKM. The chain couples TRBV28 to TRBJ1-3, with a possible D match to TRBD1 (5 bases). The sample in question was CD4+ or CD8+ T cells sorted from blood, obtained in a trial of the OX40 agonist ivuxolimab. This clonotype originated in an adult with an advanced solid tumor such as melanoma, head and neck, liver or kidney cancer. This CDR3 is CASSLGGLGRTGNTIYF. The DNA for the CDR3 is TGTGCCAGCAGTTTGGGGGGTTTGGGGAGGACTGGAAACACCATATATTTT.